This T cell receptor beta chain was sequenced during a study of blood T cells in healthy people across ages (dated by TCRdb to between 2014 and 2017). With regard to the full study: In model experiments, template switching captured about one uniquely barcoded TCR beta cDNA molecule for every two T cells. Four age groups were formed from the donors: young (average about 15 years), middle-aged (around 39), aged (roughly 56) and long-lived (around 82). Donors of different ages were randomly distributed across sequencing lanes to avoid experimental bias. Age-related changes in TCR beta repertoire diversity were measured in the study by deep sequencing normalized with unique cDNA molecular identifiers. For two donors (one aged 18 to 29 and one aged 80 or older), the study analyzed two additional independent replicas of 1 million unique cDNA reads from the same blood draw.

Donors were 39 systemically healthy Caucasian individuals from Russia aged roughly 6 to 100 years. Approximately 9.3 milliliters of peripheral blood were collected from each donor into EDTA-treated Vacutainer tubes. PBMCs were isolated by Ficoll-Paque density-gradient centrifugation, with at least 6.5 million obtained per sample. Trizol reagent was used to extract total RNA from PBMCs, with at least 6 micrograms per sample. For every donor, flow cytometry on a PBMC aliquot measured the percentage of naive CD45RAhigh/CD27high T cells. The library relied on 5' RACE. The sequencer listed for this sample is Illumina HiSeq 2500. A second PCR of about 7 to 12 cycles was performed with a sample-barcoded 5' primer and a J-beta primer mix. A template-switch 5' adaptor carrying 12 random nucleotides introduced a unique molecular identifier onto each TCR beta cDNA molecule. At least 2.5 million CDR3-containing paired-end reads were obtained from each sample. First-strand cDNA was synthesized from all RNA with the Mint cDNA synthesis kit, primed by a TRBC-specific oligonucleotide. Following uracil-DNA glycosylase treatment, a first 18-cycle PCR with universal primers M1SS and BC2_uni_R was performed on all cDNA. Concerning the study's data processing: For normalization, 1 million high-quality reads, each with a distinct molecular identifier, were randomly selected from each sample. Instead of being binned into consensus sequences, reads that shared molecular identifiers were thrown out. MiTCR, with a Q25 quality threshold and the strictest error-elimination algorithm, was used for CDR3 identification, clonotype clustering and error correction. Lower-bound total TCR beta diversity was estimated with a nonparametric unseen species model using Euler transformation. The public reads were reanalyzed by TCRdb: fastp trimming at Q25, MiXCR alignment, in-frame beta chains only. Every entry covers one CDR3 protein and lists the most common genes and DNA from its rows. The V and J calls and clone size are TCRdb's, not the authors'. The sample has fewer than 1,000,000 distinct CDR3 sequences on record, 44% of them singletons. Around 21% of the sample is taken by the ten largest.

About this clonotype itself: It has no known antigen specificity. No much larger clone is present one base from it, and per-base qualities are unavailable.

Study-level results and caveats: The long-lived group showed more naive CD4+ T cells, fewer expanded clones and increased TCR diversity than the aged group, suggesting age selection. Because the CMV infection status of the donors was unknown, age-related changes in expanded clonotypes may potentially have been confounded. There was a strong correlation between observed TCR beta diversity and the percentage of naive T cells measured by flow cytometry. Observed TCR beta diversity per million T cells fell roughly linearly with age, and a significant reduction was already apparent by age approximately 40. Conclusive comparison of naive and antigen-experienced compartments was prevented by the profiling of bulk unsorted PBMCs. Estimates of total diversity based on one million sequenced T cells were regarded as lower bounds and as underestimates.

A distance of 11 bases separates the germline ends of V and J, which lose 6 bases and 0 bases respectively. There are 14 amino acids in the CDR3, from cysteine to phenylalanine inclusive. The kept DNA is CDR3 alone, 42 bases in frame from the first base. CDR1 SNHLY and CDR2 FYNNEI were looked up in the germline V gene. The V and J genes are TRBV2 and TRBJ1-2, with the D gene too uncertain to name. The sequenced material came from blood. This clonotype originated in a man aged 55-75 years in good health. The CDR3 protein sequence reads: CASREAGSNYGYTF. The sequence in DNA is TGTGCCAGCAGAGAGGCAGGATCTAACTATGGCTACACCTTC.